This T cell receptor (beta chain) was sequenced in a study of long-term antiretroviral therapy in people with HIV. This CDR3 comprises 14 residues. V shed 5 bases and J shed 5 bases, with 17 bases lying between them. The germline V gene has CDR1 SGHDT and CDR2 YYEEEE. An immunoSEQ assay, version v3.0, was performed at survey level. Data came from immunoSEQ multiplex PCR; TCRdb stores just in-frame clones and leaves some out. The data show around 39,000 clones, roughly four fifths seen once. Participants who had HIV were, without exception, treated in the United States. The material sequenced was unsorted PBMCs, taken 1 year after starting antiretroviral therapy. The chain employs TRBV5-6 and TRBJ2-7; tentative D call: TRBD1 (7 bases). This sequence was found in a man in his late teens or twenties with HIV. The CDR3 bases are TGTGCCAGCAGTCAGGGGGGCAGGGCGAACGAGCAGTACTTC. This encodes CASSQGGRANEQYF.